The 16 T cell receptor beta chains below all came from one sample that was sequenced in a study of T cells expressing NK-cell markers. TCRdb re-called the 5' RACE reads; every CDR3 protein appears as one record, without DNA. This sample lists some 460,000 distinct CDR3 sequences; its ten largest clones have under 1.5%. The sample was blood T cells: a sorted CD56 or NKG2C T cell subset, CD4+ or CD8+ T cells, or bulk PBMC T cells (not recorded which). The receptors derive from a woman aged 45-60 years in good health.

This chain uses TRBV30 with TRBJ2-3. The CDR3 has 12 residues. Looked up from germline, CDR1 is GTSNPN and CDR2 is SVGIG (reference sequence). CDR3 sequence: CAWSVMGDTQYF.

The chain has TRBV5-1 and TRBJ2-5; TCRdb selects TRBD2, and the lack of DNA leaves this call unchecked. The germline V gene has CDR1 SGHRS and CDR2 YFSETQ. The CDR3 covers 15 residues. The CDR3 is CASSTSGIGPETQYF.

The chain couples TRBV30 to TRBJ2-2. CDR1 and CDR2 (germline): GTSNPN, SVGIG (reference sequence). This CDR3 has 15 residues. This CDR3 reads CAWSVDQANTGELFF.

V usage is TRBV21-1 and J usage is TRBJ2-7. TRBV21-1 represents a pseudogene. The CDR3 spans 13 residues. Here the CDR3 reads CASSTQVPYEQYF.

V gene TRBV5-5 combines with J gene TRBJ2-3; absent DNA, TCRdb's TRBD1 call cannot be checked. CDR3 length: 13 residues. CDR1 and CDR2 (germline): SGHKS, YYEKEE (reference sequence). This CDR3 reads CASSWQGGDTQYF.

The chain is built from TRBV4-1 and TRBJ2-7; the TCRdb D gene call, TRBD2, has no DNA to confirm it. The germline V gene has CDR1 MGHRA and CDR2 YSYEKL. The CDR3 runs 13 residues. This chain's CDR3 is CASSLTAPLEQYF.

V and J are TRBV11-2 and TRBJ2-3; TCRdb returns TRBD1, unconfirmable since there is no DNA. The germline V gene has CDR1 SGHAT and CDR2 FQNNGV. The CDR3 is made up of 14 amino acids. Here the CDR3 reads CASSLWDSTDTQYF. Full variable domain (remainder filled in from reference TRBV11-2 and TRBJ2-3): EAGVAQSPRYKIIEKRQSVAFWCNPISGHATLYWYQQILGQGPKLLIQFQNNGVVDDSQLPKDRFSAERLKGVDSTLKIQPAKLEDSAVYLCASSLWDSTDTQYFGPGTRLTVL.

This chain links TRBV24-1 with TRBJ2-3; no DNA is available, so the TRBD1 call from TCRdb remains unchecked. CDR1 and CDR2 (germline): KGHDR, SFDVKD. This CDR3 is built from 15 residues. The chain's CDR3 is CATSDPGHPAGTQYF.

This chain connects TRBV3-1 to TRBJ1-3. The germline gives CDR1 LGHDT, CDR2 YNNKEL (reference sequence). The CDR3 loop spans 15 amino acids. CDR3 sequence: CASSQAAASGNTIYF.

The chain uses TRBV29-1 and TRBJ2-6; TCRdb designates TRBD1, a call that cannot be tested without DNA. The CDR3 is 17 amino acids. The germline CDR1 and CDR2 sequences are SQVTM and ANQGSEA. This chain's CDR3 is CSASPGQGVSGANVLTF.

V and J are TRBV9 and TRBJ2-5; TCRdb proposes TRBD2, but this gene call is untestable without DNA. The CDR3 is 16 amino acids. Per germline, CDR1 SGDLS and CDR2 YYNGEE. The CDR3 protein is CASSVVPAGALETQYF.

The gene calls are TRBV3-1 and TRBJ2-2; with no DNA, the TCRdb D assignment of TRBD1 cannot be verified. CDR3 length equals 14 residues. Germline-derived CDR1 and CDR2 are LGHDT and YNNKEL (reference sequence). The CDR3 spells CASSHPRDSGELFF.

The V gene is TRBV4-1, the J gene TRBJ2-7; as DNA is missing, the TRBD2 call by TCRdb cannot be tested. The germline V gene encodes CDR1 MGHRA and CDR2 YSYEKL. The CDR3 totals 17 residues. The CDR3 region is CASSQDRTSGRSYEQYF.

The chain links TRBV10-3 to TRBJ2-2; the D call of TRBD2 rests on TCRdb alone, since no DNA is present to check it. Germline CDR1 is ENHRY and CDR2 is SYGVKD. The CDR3 sequence is 13 residues long. The CDR3 protein is CAIRTGPLVELFF.

J is TRBJ2-3 and V is TRBV20-1; TCRdb gives TRBD2 as the D gene, but with no DNA this cannot be confirmed. In germline, CDR1 is DFQATT, CDR2 SNEGSKA (reference sequence). The CDR3 is 15 amino acids. This CDR3 reads CSASRPSASTDTQYF.

The chain employs TRBV4-1 and TRBJ2-1; the D call from TCRdb, TRBD2, cannot be confirmed without DNA. CDR1 and CDR2 (germline): MGHRA, YSYEKL. This CDR3 has 14 amino acids. CDR3 sequence reads: CASRDQRGYNEQFF.